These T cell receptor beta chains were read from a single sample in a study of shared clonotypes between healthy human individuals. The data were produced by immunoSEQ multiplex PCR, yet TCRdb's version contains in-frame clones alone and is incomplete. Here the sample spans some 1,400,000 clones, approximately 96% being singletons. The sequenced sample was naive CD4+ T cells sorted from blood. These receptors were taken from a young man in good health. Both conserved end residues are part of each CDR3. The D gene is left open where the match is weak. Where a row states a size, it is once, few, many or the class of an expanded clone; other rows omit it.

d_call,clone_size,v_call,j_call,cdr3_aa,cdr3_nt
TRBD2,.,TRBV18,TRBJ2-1,CASSPRGQPGTSGNSYNEQFF,TGTGCCAGCTCACCACGGGGACAGCCCGGGACTAGCGGGAACTCCTACAATGAGCAGTTCTTC
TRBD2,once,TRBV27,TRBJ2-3,CASRQTSRSTDTQYF,TGTGCCAGCAGACAGACTAGCAGGAGCACAGATACGCAGTATTTT
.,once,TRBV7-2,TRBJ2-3,CASSFWTDTQYF,TGTGCCAGCAGCTTTTGGACAGATACGCAGTATTTT
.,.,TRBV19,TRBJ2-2,CASPDYHYTGELFF,TGTGCCAGCCCGGACTACCATTACACCGGGGAGCTGTTTTTT
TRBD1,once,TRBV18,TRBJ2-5,CASSPPTGPGQGLETQYF,TGTGCCAGCTCACCACCAACAGGGCCCGGACAGGGACTAGAGACCCAGTACTTC
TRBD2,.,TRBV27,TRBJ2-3,CASGGLAGVVDTQYF,TGTGCCAGCGGGGGACTAGCGGGAGTTGTAGATACGCAGTATTTT
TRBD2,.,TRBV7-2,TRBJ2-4,CASSFRREDRYF,TGTGCCAGCAGCTTCCGGCGGGAGGACCGGTACTTC
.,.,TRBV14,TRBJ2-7,CASSQDWASGQYF,TGTGCCAGCAGCCAAGATTGGGCCTCGGGGCAGTACTTC
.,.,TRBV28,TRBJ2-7,CASSRTVYEQYF,TGTGCCAGCAGCCGGACAGTCTACGAGCAGTACTTC
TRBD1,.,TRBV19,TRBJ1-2,CASSIGQGPYGYTF,TGTGCCAGTAGTATAGGACAGGGGCCCTATGGCTACACCTTC
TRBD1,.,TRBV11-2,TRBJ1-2,CASSPLRQGNRYGYTF,TGTGCCAGCAGCCCCCTCCGACAGGGTAATCGGTATGGCTACACCTTC
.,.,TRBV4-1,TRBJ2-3,CASSRDFPVTDTQYF,TGCGCCAGCAGCCGGGACTTCCCGGTCACAGATACGCAGTATTTT
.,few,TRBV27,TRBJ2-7,CASSRTGRSYEQYF,TGTGCCAGCAGTAGAACAGGCCGCTCCTACGAGCAGTACTTC
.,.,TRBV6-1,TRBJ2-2,CASSDRWTAGELFF,TGTGCCAGCAGTGACAGATGGACAGCCGGGGAGCTGTTTTTT
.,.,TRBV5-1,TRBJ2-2,CASSFPLERWGTGELFF,TGCGCCAGCAGCTTCCCCCTAGAGCGTTGGGGCACCGGGGAGCTGTTTTTT
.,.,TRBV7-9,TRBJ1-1,CASIMGAFF,TGTGCCAGCATAATGGGAGCTTTCTTT
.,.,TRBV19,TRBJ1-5,CASSRGGAGVGNQPQHF,TGTGCCAGTAGCCGTGGAGGCGCGGGGGTGGGCAATCAGCCCCAGCATTTT
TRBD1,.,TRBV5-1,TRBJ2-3,CASSALGTGVTDTQYF,TGCGCCAGCAGCGCCCTGGGGACAGGGGTCACAGATACGCAGTATTTT
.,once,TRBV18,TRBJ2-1,CASSPPSFIRYNEQFF,TGTGCCAGCTCACCACCTTCGTTTATCCGCTACAATGAGCAGTTCTTC
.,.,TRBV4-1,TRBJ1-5,CASSQYRFANQPQHF,TGCGCCAGCAGCCAGTACAGGTTTGCCAATCAGCCCCAGCATTTT
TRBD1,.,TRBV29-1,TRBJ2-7,CSVEAPGTDIYEQYF,TGCAGCGTTGAAGCCCCGGGGACAGATATCTACGAGCAGTACTTC
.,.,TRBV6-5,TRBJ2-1,CASSYTGEQFF,TGTGCCAGCAGTTACACTGGTGAGCAGTTCTTC
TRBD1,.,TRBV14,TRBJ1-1,CASSLGTGKAFF,TGTGCCAGCAGCCTCGGGACAGGCAAAGCTTTCTTT
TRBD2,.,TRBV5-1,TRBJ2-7,CASSLLISGRSDEQYF,TGCGCCAGCAGCTTGCTGATTAGCGGGAGATCTGACGAGCAGTACTTC
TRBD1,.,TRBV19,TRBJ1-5,CASSIDWDSDQHF,TGTGCCAGTAGTATAGATTGGGACAGCGACCAGCATTTT
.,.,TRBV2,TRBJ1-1,CASRQGYTEAFF,TGTGCCAGCAGGCAGGGATACACTGAAGCTTTCTTT
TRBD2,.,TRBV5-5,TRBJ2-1,CASSFLAGVGGHNEQFF,TGTGCCAGCAGCTTCCTAGCGGGAGTAGGGGGTCACAATGAGCAGTTCTTC
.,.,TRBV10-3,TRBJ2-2,CAISTGATGELFF,TGTGCCATCAGTACGGGAGCGACCGGGGAGCTGTTTTTT
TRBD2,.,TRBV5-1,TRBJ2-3,CASSLASGRENTQYF,TGCGCCAGCAGCTTGGCCAGCGGGAGGGAAAATACGCAGTATTTT
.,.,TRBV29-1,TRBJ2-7,CSVEIPGTYEQYF,TGCAGCGTTGAAATTCCGGGGACCTACGAGCAGTACTTC
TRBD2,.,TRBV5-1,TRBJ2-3,CASSLAGGASGDTQYF,TGCGCCAGCAGCTTGGCCGGTGGGGCTAGCGGAGATACGCAGTATTTT
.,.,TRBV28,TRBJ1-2,CASSHQGFYGYTF,TGTGCCAGCAGCCACCAGGGTTTCTATGGCTACACCTTC
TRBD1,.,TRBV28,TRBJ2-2,CASSFMGSSRDRGRSGELFF,TGTGCCAGCAGTTTCATGGGCTCATCCCGGGACAGGGGACGGTCCGGGGAGCTGTTTTTT
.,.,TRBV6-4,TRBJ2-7,CASSEISPYEQYF,TGTGCCAGCAGTGAAATATCTCCCTACGAGCAGTACTTC
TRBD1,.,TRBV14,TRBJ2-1,CASSRRDRGQNEQFF,TGTGCCAGCAGCCGACGGGACAGGGGGCAGAATGAGCAGTTCTTC
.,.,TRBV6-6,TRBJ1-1,CASSYRSAMNTEAFF,TGTGCCAGCAGTTACAGATCAGCTATGAACACTGAAGCTTTCTTT
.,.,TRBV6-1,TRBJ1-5,CASSEPGKWSNQPQHF,TGTGCCAGCAGTGAACCAGGGAAGTGGAGCAATCAGCCCCAGCATTTT
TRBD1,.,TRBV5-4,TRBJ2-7,CASSLDRGREQYF,TGTGCCAGCAGCCTAGACAGGGGGCGCGAGCAGTACTTC
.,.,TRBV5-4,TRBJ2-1,CASSTPTSKHGSYNEQFF,TGTGCCAGCAGCACACCCACTTCGAAGCACGGCTCCTACAATGAGCAGTTCTTC
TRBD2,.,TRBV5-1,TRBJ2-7,CASSLGAGEGEQYF,TGCGCCAGCAGCTTAGGCGCGGGAGAGGGCGAGCAGTACTTC
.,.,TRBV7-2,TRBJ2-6,CASSLRLGGGPGANVLTF,TGTGCCAGCAGCTTACGGCTGGGTGGCGGGCCTGGGGCCAACGTCCTGACTTTC
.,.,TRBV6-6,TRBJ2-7,CASSYLGHPYEQYF,TGTGCCAGCAGTTACTTAGGACACCCCTACGAGCAGTACTTC
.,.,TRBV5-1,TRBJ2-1,CASSLEGRGPNEQFF,TGCGCCAGCAGCTTGGAGGGACGGGGGCCCAATGAGCAGTTCTTC
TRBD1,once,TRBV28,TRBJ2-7,CASSFGQGLRNEQYF,TGTGCCAGCAGTTTCGGACAGGGGCTTCGAAACGAGCAGTACTTC
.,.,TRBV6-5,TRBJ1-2,CASSFGLNYGYTF,TGTGCCAGCAGTTTTGGGTTGAACTATGGCTACACCTTC